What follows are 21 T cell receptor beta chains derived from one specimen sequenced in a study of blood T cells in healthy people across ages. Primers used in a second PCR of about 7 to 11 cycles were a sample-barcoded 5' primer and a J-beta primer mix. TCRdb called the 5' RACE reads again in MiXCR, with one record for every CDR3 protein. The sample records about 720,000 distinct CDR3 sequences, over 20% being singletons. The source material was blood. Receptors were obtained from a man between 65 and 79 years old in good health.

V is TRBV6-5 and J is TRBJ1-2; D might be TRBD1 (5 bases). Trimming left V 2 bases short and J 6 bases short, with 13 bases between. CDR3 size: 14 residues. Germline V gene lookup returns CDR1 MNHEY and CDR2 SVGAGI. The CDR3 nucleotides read TGTGCCAGCAGTTACGAGGCAGGGAGGAATGGCTACACCTTC. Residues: CASSYEAGRNGYTF.

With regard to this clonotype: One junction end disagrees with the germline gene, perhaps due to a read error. The CDR3 reads CARSSGFTGKNSPLHF. In DNA, the CDR3 is TGTGCCCGCAGTTCCGGGTTCACAGGGAAAAATTCACCCCTCCACTTT. This chain connects TRBV6-1 to TRBJ1-6; the D gene is possibly TRBD1 (6 bases). The germline V gene has CDR1 MNHNS and CDR2 SASEGT. The CDR3 covers 16 residues.

DNA for the CDR3: TGTGCCAGCAGCGCCAGGGATACTTCACCCCTCCACTTT. As protein: CASSARDTSPLHF. The chain uses TRBV9 and TRBJ1-6; a possible D gene is TRBD1 (5 bases). V was shortened by 3 bases and J by 9 bases, with 10 bases between the two germline ends. Germline CDR1 reads SGDLS; CDR2 reads YYNGEE. The CDR3 loop spans 13 amino acids.

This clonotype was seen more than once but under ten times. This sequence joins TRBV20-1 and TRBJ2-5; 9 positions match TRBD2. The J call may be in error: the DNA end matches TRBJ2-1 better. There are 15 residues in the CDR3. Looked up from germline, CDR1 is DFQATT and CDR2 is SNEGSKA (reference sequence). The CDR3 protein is CSATLAGVRSNEQFF. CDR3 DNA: TGCAGTGCAACTTTAGCGGGAGTGAGGTCGAATGAGCAGTTCTTC.

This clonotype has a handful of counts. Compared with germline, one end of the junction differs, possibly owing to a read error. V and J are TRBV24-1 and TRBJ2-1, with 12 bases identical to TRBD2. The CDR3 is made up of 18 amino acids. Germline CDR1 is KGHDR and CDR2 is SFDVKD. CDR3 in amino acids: CATNDSSGRVGSYNEQFF. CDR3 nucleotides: TGTGCCACCAATGATTCTAGCGGGAGGGTAGGGTCCTACAATGAGCAGTTCTTC.

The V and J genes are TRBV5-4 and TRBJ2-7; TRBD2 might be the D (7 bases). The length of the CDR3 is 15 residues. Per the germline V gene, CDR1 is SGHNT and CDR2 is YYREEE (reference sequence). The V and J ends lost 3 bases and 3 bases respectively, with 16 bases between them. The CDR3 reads CASSSGRGALYEQYF. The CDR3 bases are TGTGCCAGCAGCTCAGGACGGGGGGCTCTCTACGAGCAGTACTTC.

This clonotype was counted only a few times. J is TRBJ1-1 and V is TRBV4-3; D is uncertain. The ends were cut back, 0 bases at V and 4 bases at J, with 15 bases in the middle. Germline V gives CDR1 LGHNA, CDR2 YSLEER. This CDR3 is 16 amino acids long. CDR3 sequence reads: CASSQDGIGVSTEAFF. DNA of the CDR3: TGCGCCAGCAGCCAAGATGGTATCGGGGTTAGCACTGAAGCTTTCTTT.

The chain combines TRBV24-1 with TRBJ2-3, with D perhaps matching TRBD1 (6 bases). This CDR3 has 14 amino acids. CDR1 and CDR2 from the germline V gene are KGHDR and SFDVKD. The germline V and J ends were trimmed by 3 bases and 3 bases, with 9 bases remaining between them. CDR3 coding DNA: TGTGCCACCAGTGATCCAACAGGGACAGATACGCAGTATTTT. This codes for CATSDPTGTDTQYF.

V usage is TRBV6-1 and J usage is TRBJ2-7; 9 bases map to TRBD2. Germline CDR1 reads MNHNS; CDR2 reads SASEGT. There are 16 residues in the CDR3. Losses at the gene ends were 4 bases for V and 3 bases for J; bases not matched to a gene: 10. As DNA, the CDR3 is TGTGCCAGCAGTGGAGCGGCTAGCGGGGCATACTACGAGCAGTACTTC. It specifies CASSGAASGAYYEQYF.

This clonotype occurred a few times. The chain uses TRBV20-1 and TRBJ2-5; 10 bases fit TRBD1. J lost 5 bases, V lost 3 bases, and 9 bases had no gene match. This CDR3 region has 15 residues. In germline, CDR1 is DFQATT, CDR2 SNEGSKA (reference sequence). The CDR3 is CSASTGVGQGETQYF. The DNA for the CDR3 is TGCAGTGCTAGCACAGGGGTGGGACAGGGGGAGACCCAGTACTTC.

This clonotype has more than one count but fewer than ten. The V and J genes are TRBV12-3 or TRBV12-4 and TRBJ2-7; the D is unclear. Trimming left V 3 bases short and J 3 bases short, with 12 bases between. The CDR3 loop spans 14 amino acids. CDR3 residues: CASSFTATHYEQYF. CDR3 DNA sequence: TGTGCCAGCAGTTTTACTGCTACCCACTACGAGCAGTACTTC.

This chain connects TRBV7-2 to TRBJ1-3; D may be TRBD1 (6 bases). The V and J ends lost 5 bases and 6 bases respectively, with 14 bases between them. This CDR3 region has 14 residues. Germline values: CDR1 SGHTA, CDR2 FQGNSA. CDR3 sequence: CASSPSGGLNTIYF. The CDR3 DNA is TGTGCCAGCAGCCCCTCGGGGGGCCTAAACACCATATATTTT.

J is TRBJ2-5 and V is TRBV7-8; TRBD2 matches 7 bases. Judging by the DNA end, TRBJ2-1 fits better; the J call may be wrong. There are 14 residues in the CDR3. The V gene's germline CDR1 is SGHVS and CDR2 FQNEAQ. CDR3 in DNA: TGTGCCAGCAGGAAGCGGGATACACGCGGTGAGCAGTTCTTC. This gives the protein CASRKRDTRGEQFF.

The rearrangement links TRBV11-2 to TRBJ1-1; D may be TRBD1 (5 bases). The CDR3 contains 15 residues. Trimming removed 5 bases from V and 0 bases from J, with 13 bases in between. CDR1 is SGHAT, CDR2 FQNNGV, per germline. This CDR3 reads CASSPRQFMNTEAFF. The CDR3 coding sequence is TGTGCCAGCAGCCCCCGACAGTTCATGAACACTGAAGCTTTCTTT.

The CDR3 loop reads CASQGRSSSSYEQYV. The DNA for the CDR3 is TGTGCCAGCCAAGGTCGGTCTAGCTCGTCCTACGAGCAGTACGTC. The J gene is TRBJ2-7, the V gene TRBV6-4; TRBD2 might be the D (5 bases). This CDR3 is built from 15 residues. Germline assignment: CDR1 MRHNA and CDR2 SNTAGT. Trimming cost V 8 bases and J 1 base, with 18 bases left between them.

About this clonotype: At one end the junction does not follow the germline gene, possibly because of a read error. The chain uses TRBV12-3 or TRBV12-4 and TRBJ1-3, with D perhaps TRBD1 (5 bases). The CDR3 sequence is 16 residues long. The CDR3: CASSPSNQGYGNTLYF. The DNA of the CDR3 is TGTGCCAGCAGCCCATCAAATCAGGGTTATGGAAACACCCTATATTTT.

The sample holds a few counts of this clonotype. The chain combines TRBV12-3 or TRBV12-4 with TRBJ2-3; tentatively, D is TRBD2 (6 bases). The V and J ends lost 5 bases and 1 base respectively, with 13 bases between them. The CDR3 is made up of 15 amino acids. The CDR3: CASSAWDWGTDTQYF. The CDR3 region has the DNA TGTGCCAGCAGTGCCTGGGACTGGGGCACAGATACGCAGTATTTT.

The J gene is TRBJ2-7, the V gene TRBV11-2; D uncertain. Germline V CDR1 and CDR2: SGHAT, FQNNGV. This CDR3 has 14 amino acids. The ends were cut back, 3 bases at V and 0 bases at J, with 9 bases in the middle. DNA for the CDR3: TGTGCCAGCAGCTTTTCTCGACCCTCCTACGAGCAGTACGTC. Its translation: CASSFSRPSYEQYV.

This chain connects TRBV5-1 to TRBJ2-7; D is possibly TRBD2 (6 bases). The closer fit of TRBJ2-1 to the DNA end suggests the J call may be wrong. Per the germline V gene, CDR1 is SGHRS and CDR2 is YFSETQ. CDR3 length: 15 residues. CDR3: CASSLDQAGYNEQFF. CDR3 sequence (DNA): TGCGCCAGCAGCTTGGATCAGGCGGGGTACAATGAGCAGTTCTTC.

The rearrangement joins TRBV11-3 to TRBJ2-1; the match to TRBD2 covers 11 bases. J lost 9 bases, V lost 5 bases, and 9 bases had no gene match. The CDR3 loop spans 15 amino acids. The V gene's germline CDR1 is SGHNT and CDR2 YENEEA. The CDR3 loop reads CASSPGRTSGFEQFF. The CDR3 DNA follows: TGTGCCAGCAGCCCAGGCCGGACTAGCGGGTTTGAGCAGTTCTTC. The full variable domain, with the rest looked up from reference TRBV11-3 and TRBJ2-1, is EAGVVQSPRYKIIEKKQPVAFWCNPISGHNTLYWYLQNLGQGPELLIRYENEEAVDDSQLPKDRFSAERLKGVDSTLKIQPAELGDSAVYLCASSPGRTSGFEQFFGPGTRLTVL.

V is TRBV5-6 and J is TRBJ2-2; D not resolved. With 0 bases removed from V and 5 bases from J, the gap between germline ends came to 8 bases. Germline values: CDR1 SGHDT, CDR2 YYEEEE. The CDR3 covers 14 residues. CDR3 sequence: CASSLVPATGELFF. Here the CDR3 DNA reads TGTGCCAGCAGCTTGGTGCCAGCTACCGGGGAGCTGTTTTTT.